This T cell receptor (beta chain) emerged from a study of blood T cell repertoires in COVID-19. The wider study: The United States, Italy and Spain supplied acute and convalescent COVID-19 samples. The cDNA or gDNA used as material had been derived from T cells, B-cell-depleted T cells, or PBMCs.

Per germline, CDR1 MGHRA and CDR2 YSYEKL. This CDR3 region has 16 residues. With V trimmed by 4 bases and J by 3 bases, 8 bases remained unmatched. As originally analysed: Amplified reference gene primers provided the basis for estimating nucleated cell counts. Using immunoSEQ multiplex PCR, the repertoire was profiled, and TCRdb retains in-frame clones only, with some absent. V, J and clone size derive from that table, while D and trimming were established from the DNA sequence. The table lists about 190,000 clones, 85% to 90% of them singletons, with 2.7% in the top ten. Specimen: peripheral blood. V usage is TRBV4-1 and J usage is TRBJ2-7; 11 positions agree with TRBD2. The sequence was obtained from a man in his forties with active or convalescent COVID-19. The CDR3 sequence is CASSLTTSGGVYEQYF. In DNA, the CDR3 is TGCGCCAGCAGCCTTACAACTAGCGGGGGTGTCTACGAGCAGTACTTC.